A selection of T cell receptor beta chains follows, all from one sample in a study of a mutant IDH1 vaccine in newly diagnosed glioma. Measured with immunoSEQ multiplex PCR; TCRdb has only the in-frame clones, and not every one. The sample records under 75,000 clones, about nine tenths being singletons. The sample was PBMCs, taken from a glioma patient treated with radiotherapy, temozolomide or both. Every receptor here comes from a man aged 45-65 years with glioma. Each CDR3 is given with its conserved first and last residue. The order of the fields is D gene, J gene, clone size, V gene, CDR3 protein, CDR3 DNA. The D gene is left open where the match is weak. Rows may omit the clone size; those that give it use once, few, many or a size class.

D gene: TRBD1
J gene: TRBJ1-1
clone size: .
V gene: TRBV11-3
CDR3 protein: CASSLDWGTGENTEAFF
CDR3 DNA: TGTGCCAGCAGCTTAGATTGGGGGACAGGGGAGAACACTGAAGCTTTCTTT

D gene: .
J gene: TRBJ1-1
clone size: .
V gene: TRBV19
CDR3 protein: CASMEGTEAFF
CDR3 DNA: TGTGCCAGTATGGAAGGGACTGAAGCTTTCTTT

D gene: .
J gene: TRBJ2-7
clone size: .
V gene: TRBV10-3
CDR3 protein: CAIGKGDRSSYEQYF
CDR3 DNA: TGTGCCATCGGGAAAGGAGACAGGAGCTCCTACGAGCAGTACTTC

D gene: TRBD1
J gene: TRBJ1-1
clone size: .
V gene: TRBV27
CDR3 protein: CASRPLDRSEAFF
CDR3 DNA: TGTGCCAGCAGACCTCTGGACAGGTCGGAAGCTTTCTTT

D gene: .
J gene: TRBJ2-1
clone size: .
V gene: TRBV7-2
CDR3 protein: CAIPNEQFF
CDR3 DNA: TGTGCCATTCCGAATGAGCAGTTCTTC

D gene: TRBD2
J gene: TRBJ2-1
clone size: .
V gene: TRBV2
CDR3 protein: CASRTSGGAYNEQFF
CDR3 DNA: TGTGCCAGCAGAACTAGCGGGGGGGCCTACAATGAGCAGTTCTTC

D gene: TRBD2
J gene: TRBJ2-3
clone size: .
V gene: TRBV28
CDR3 protein: CASRKWSSGGDTQYF
CDR3 DNA: TGTGCCAGCAGAAAATGGAGTAGCGGGGGGGATACGCAGTATTTT

D gene: .
J gene: TRBJ2-3
clone size: .
V gene: TRBV9
CDR3 protein: CASSVSGEDTQYF
CDR3 DNA: TGTGCCAGCAGCGTATCAGGCGAAGATACGCAGTATTTT

D gene: TRBD1
J gene: TRBJ1-2
clone size: .
V gene: TRBV5-5
CDR3 protein: CASSAGQGSYGYTF
CDR3 DNA: TGTGCCAGCAGCGCCGGACAGGGGAGCTATGGCTACACCTTC

D gene: .
J gene: TRBJ2-5
clone size: .
V gene: TRBV29-1
CDR3 protein: CSVARLDAETQYF
CDR3 DNA: TGCAGCGTCGCCCGCCTGGACGCGGAGACCCAGTACTTC

D gene: .
J gene: TRBJ2-3
clone size: .
V gene: TRBV5-4
CDR3 protein: CASSLEAGRSEDTQYF
CDR3 DNA: TGTGCCAGCAGCTTGGAGGCAGGCCGGTCGGAAGATACGCAGTATTTT

D gene: .
J gene: TRBJ2-7
clone size: .
V gene: TRBV6-5
CDR3 protein: CASSWGDGSSYEQYF
CDR3 DNA: TGTGCCAGCAGTTGGGGGGATGGATCCTCCTACGAGCAGTACTTC

D gene: TRBD2
J gene: TRBJ2-3
clone size: .
V gene: TRBV13
CDR3 protein: CASSLDQRGGYTDTQYF
CDR3 DNA: TGTGCCAGCAGCTTAGACCAGCGGGGGGGCTATACAGATACGCAGTATTTT

D gene: .
J gene: TRBJ2-2
clone size: .
V gene: TRBV7-9
CDR3 protein: CASSLIQGGSGELFF
CDR3 DNA: TGTGCCAGCAGCTTAATACAGGGAGGGTCCGGGGAGCTGTTTTTT

D gene: TRBD1
J gene: TRBJ1-2
clone size: .
V gene: TRBV15
CDR3 protein: CATSRGTSTGPYGYTF
CDR3 DNA: TGTGCCACCAGCAGAGGAACCTCGACAGGGCCCTATGGCTACACCTTC

D gene: .
J gene: TRBJ2-7
clone size: .
V gene: TRBV6-1
CDR3 protein: CASSEAEGDYEQYF
CDR3 DNA: TGTGCCAGCAGTGAAGCGGAGGGCGACTACGAGCAGTACTTC

D gene: .
J gene: TRBJ2-1
clone size: .
V gene: TRBV29-1
CDR3 protein: CSVTGTQTLYNEQFF
CDR3 DNA: TGCAGCGTAACAGGGACCCAAACCCTCTACAATGAGCAGTTCTTC

D gene: .
J gene: TRBJ1-4
clone size: .
V gene: TRBV7-2
CDR3 protein: CASRYGRSNEKLFF
CDR3 DNA: TGTGCCAGCAGGTACGGGAGGAGTAATGAAAAACTGTTTTTT

D gene: .
J gene: TRBJ1-2
clone size: once
V gene: TRBV27
CDR3 protein: CASSLLGTPHGYTF
CDR3 DNA: TGTGCCAGCAGCCTCCTCGGGACCCCGCATGGCTACACCTTC

D gene: .
J gene: TRBJ1-2
clone size: .
V gene: TRBV7-2
CDR3 protein: CASSVGGYRTGYTF
CDR3 DNA: TGTGCCAGCAGCGTGGGTGGCTACAGGACTGGCTACACCTTC

D gene: .
J gene: TRBJ2-5
clone size: .
V gene: TRBV18
CDR3 protein: CASSPPGPVRETQYF
CDR3 DNA: TGTGCCAGCTCACCGCCGGGACCCGTAAGAGAGACCCAGTACTTC

D gene: TRBD1
J gene: TRBJ1-5
clone size: .
V gene: TRBV19
CDR3 protein: CASSIRDRGEPQHF
CDR3 DNA: TGTGCCAGTAGTATCCGGGACAGGGGTGAGCCCCAGCATTTT

D gene: .
J gene: TRBJ2-3
clone size: .
V gene: TRBV7-9
CDR3 protein: CASMGGSTDTQYF
CDR3 DNA: TGTGCCAGCATGGGCGGAAGCACAGATACGCAGTATTTT

D gene: TRBD1
J gene: TRBJ2-7
clone size: .
V gene: TRBV5-8
CDR3 protein: CASSQGTGFGDYEQYF
CDR3 DNA: TGTGCCAGCAGCCAAGGGACAGGCTTTGGGGACTACGAGCAGTACTTC

D gene: TRBD2
J gene: TRBJ2-7
clone size: .
V gene: TRBV5-6
CDR3 protein: CASSGGERESSYEQYF
CDR3 DNA: TGTGCCAGCAGCGGGGGGGAGCGGGAGTCGTCTTACGAGCAGTACTTC